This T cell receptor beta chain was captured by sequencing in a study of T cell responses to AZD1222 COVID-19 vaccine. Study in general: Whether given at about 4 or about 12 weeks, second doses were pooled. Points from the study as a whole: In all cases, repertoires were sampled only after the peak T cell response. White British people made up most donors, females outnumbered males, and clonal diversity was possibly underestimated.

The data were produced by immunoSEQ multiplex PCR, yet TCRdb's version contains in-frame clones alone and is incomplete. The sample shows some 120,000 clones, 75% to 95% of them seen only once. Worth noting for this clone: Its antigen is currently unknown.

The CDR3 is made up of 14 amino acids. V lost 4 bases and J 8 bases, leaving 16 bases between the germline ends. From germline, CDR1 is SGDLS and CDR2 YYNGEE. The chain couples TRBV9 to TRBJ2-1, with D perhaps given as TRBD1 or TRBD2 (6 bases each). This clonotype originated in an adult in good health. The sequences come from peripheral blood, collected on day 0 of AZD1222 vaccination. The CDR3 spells CASSLGRGGDEQFF. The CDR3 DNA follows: TGTGCCAGCAGCCTCGGCAGGGGAGGCGATGAGCAGTTCTTC. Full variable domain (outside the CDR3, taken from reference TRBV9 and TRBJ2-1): DSGVTQTPKHLITATGQRVTLRCSPRSGDLSVYWYQQSLDQGLQFLIQYYNGEERAKGNILERFSAQQFPDLHSELNLSSLELGDSALYFCASSLGRGGDEQFFGPGTRLTVL.